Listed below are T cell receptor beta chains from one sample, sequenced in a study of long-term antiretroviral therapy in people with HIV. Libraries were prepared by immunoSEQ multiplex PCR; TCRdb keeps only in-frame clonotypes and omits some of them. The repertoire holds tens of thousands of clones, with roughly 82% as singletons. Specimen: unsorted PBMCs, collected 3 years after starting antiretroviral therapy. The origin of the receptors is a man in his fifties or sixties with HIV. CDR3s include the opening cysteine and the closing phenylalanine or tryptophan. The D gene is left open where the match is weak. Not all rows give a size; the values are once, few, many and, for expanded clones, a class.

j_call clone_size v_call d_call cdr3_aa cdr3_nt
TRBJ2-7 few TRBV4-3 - CASSQDISYEQYF TGCGCCAGCAGCCAGGATATCTCCTACGAGCAGTACTTC
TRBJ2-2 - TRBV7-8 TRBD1 CASSGTGHTGELFF TGTGCCAGCAGCGGGACAGGGCACACCGGGGAGCTGTTTTTT
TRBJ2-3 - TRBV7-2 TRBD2 CASSAGLAGPRTDTQYF TGTGCCAGCAGCGCGGGACTAGCGGGTCCTCGCACAGATACGCAGTATTTT
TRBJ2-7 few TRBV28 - CASSLPYEQYF TGTGCCAGCAGCCTCCCCTACGAGCAGTACTTC
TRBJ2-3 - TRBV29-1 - CSAVWGTDTQYF TGCAGCGCCGTGTGGGGAACAGATACGCAGTATTTT
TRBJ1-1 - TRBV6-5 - CASSYSRGKGTEAFF TGTGCCAGCAGTTACTCGCGGGGCAAAGGCACTGAAGCTTTCTTT
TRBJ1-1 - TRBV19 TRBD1 CASTLGGDTEAFF TGTGCCAGTACCCTAGGGGGCGACACTGAAGCTTTCTTT
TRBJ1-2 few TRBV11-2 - CASSPSGQFYGYTF TGTGCCAGCAGCCCTAGTGGGCAGTTCTATGGCTACACCTTC
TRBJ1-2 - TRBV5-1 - CASSLVVGDYGYTF TGCGCCAGCAGCTTGGTTGTTGGGGACTATGGCTACACCTTC
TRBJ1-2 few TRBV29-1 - CSVEKGSGYTF TGCAGCGTTGAAAAGGGTTCTGGCTACACCTTC
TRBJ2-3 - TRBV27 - CASSLLGTTDTQYF TGTGCCAGCAGTTTACTGGGGACCACAGATACGCAGTATTTT
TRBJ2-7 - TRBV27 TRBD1 CASSLAGQGDEQYF TGTGCCAGCAGTTTAGCGGGACAGGGTGACGAGCAGTACTTC
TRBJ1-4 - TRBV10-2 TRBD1 CASSDAQGGQGAEKLFF TGCGCCAGCAGTGACGCACAAGGGGGACAGGGGGCCGAAAAACTGTTTTTT
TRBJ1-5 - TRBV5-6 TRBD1 CASSSMGTGGGNQPQHF TGTGCCAGCAGCTCCATGGGGACAGGGGGAGGCAATCAGCCCCAGCATTTT
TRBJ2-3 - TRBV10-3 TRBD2 CAIRGGERGGDTDTQYF TGTGCCATCAGGGGGGGGGAGCGGGGGGGCGACACAGATACGCAGTATTTT
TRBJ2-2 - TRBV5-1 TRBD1 CASSLRTGEHAGELFF TGCGCCAGCAGCCTCCGGACAGGGGAACACGCCGGGGAGCTGTTTTTT
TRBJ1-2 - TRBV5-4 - CASSSWGEPYGYTF TGTGCCAGCAGCTCCTGGGGGGAGCCCTATGGCTACACCTTC
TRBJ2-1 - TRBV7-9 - CASSARQVDEQFF TGTGCCAGCAGCGCGCGACAGGTGGATGAGCAGTTCTTC